These 17 T cell receptor beta chains share one sample of origin, sequenced in a study of blood T cell repertoires in COVID-19. Sequencing used immunoSEQ multiplex PCR; TCRdb keeps in-frame clones, though not all of them. Of roughly 65,000 clones listed, roughly 90% are singletons. Sequenced input: peripheral blood. Source of these receptors: a man aged 60 to 75 with acute or convalescent COVID-19.

The rearrangement links TRBV18 to TRBJ2-7; tentatively, D is TRBD1 (6 bases). From germline, CDR1 is KGHSH and CDR2 LQKENI. The CDR3 has 14 amino acids. V lost 3 bases and J 2 bases, leaving 11 bases between the germline ends. The CDR3 DNA follows: TGTGCCAGCTCACCGACGAGGGGGACCTACGAGCAGTACTTC. Protein sequence: CASSPTRGTYEQYF.

This clone was seen only once. A read error may produce the germline difference seen at one junction end. The chain combines TRBV6-5 with TRBJ1-2; D is uncertain. The CDR3 is 12 residues long. Germline CDR1 is MNHEY and CDR2 is SVGAGI. CDR3 coding DNA: TGTGCCGGCAGTACAGTTAACTATGGCTACACCTTC. Translated: CAGSTVNYGYTF.

V gene TRBV5-1 combines with J gene TRBJ2-4; perhaps TRBD2 as D (5 bases). Trimming shortened V by 4 bases and J by 8 bases, and 16 bases separated the two germline ends. Looked up from germline, CDR1 is SGHRS and CDR2 is YFSETQ. The CDR3 consists of 14 residues. The CDR3 reads CASSPGRPGDIQYF. The CDR3 bases are TGCGCCAGCAGCCCAGGAAGGCCCGGGGACATTCAGTACTTC. Filled out from reference TRBV5-1 and TRBJ2-4, the complete variable domain reads KAGVTQTPRYLIKTRGQQVTLSCSPISGHRSVSWYQQTPGQGLQFLFEYFSETQRNKGNFPGRFSGRQFSNSRSEMNVSTLELGDSALYLCASSPGRPGDIQYFGAGTRLSVL.

As DNA, the CDR3 is TGTGCCATCAGAGGGGAAAGCTCTGGAAACACCATATATTTT. Translated, it gives CAIRGESSGNTIYF. The chain links TRBV10-3 to TRBJ1-3; maybe TRBD1 (5 bases). Germline lookup yields CDR1 ENHRY and CDR2 SYGVKD. The germline V and J ends were trimmed by 6 bases and 0 bases, with 9 bases remaining between them. The CDR3 sequence is 14 residues long.

V is TRBV27 and J is TRBJ2-6, with TRBD2 matching 10 bases. The CDR3 runs 17 residues. Germline V gives CDR1 MNHEY, CDR2 SMNVEV (reference sequence). Trimming cost V 2 bases and J 4 bases; bases outside gene matches: 5. The CDR3: CASSLRGLASGANVLTF. DNA for the CDR3: TGTGCCAGCAGTTTAAGGGGACTAGCGAGCGGGGCCAACGTCCTGACTTTC.

The chain links TRBV29-1 to TRBJ1-6; the match to TRBD1 covers 8 bases. This CDR3 has 14 amino acids. V lost 6 bases and J lost 7; bases outside the gene matches: 8. CDR1 and CDR2 (germline): SQVTM, ANQGSEA. CDR3 loop: CSVSGQGGNSPLHF. The CDR3 bases are TGCAGCGTCTCCGGACAGGGCGGAAATTCACCCCTCCACTTT.

In this sample, this clone turned up once. The J gene is TRBJ2-7, the V gene TRBV9, with 14 bases matching TRBD2. CDR1 SGDLS and CDR2 YYNGEE come from the germline V gene. The CDR3 spans 17 residues. With V trimmed by 2 bases and J by 1 base, 5 bases remained unmatched. The CDR3 nucleotides read TGTGCCAGCAGCGTCGGGACTAGCGGGGGCCGTTCCTACGAGCAGTACTTC. Amino acids: CASSVGTSGGRSYEQYF.

The V call is TRBV5-4, the J call TRBJ2-2; 13 bases agree with TRBD2. Germline V gene sequence: CDR1 SGHNT, CDR2 YYREEE (reference sequence). CDR3 length equals 15 residues. Trimming took 8 bases from V and 2 from J; bases not matched to a gene: 3. CDR3 sequence: CASTSGGDNTGELFF. The DNA for the CDR3 is TGTGCCAGTACTAGCGGGGGGGATAACACCGGGGAGCTGTTTTTT.

The CDR3 is CASSLGRPSGANSYNEQFF. The CDR3 region has the DNA TGTGCCAGCAGCTTAGGACGGCCTAGCGGGGCGAACTCCTACAATGAGCAGTTCTTC. This sequence joins TRBV7-2 and TRBJ2-1; 9 bases align to TRBD2. The CDR3 is made up of 19 amino acids. J was trimmed by 0 bases and V by 1 base; bases with no gene match: 10. Germline V gene data show CDR1 as SGHTA and CDR2 as FQGNSA.

The chain employs TRBV4-1 and TRBJ2-1; 9 bases line up with TRBD2. CDR1 and CDR2 (germline): MGHRA, YSYEKL. V lost 2 bases to trimming and J lost 8 bases; unmatched junction nucleotides: 7. The CDR3 runs 15 residues. The CDR3 region has the DNA TGCGCCAGCAGCCAATTTGCGGGGGGGCCTGATGAGCAGTTCTTC. Translation gives CASSQFAGGPDEQFF.

The CDR3 bases are TGTGCCAGCAGCCAAGGAGGGAGGGACAGGAGAGCTTTCTTT. Translating it yields CASSQGGRDRRAFF. The chain combines TRBV3-1 (or the pseudogene TRBV3-2) with TRBJ1-1; TRBD1 matches at 8 bases. In germline, CDR1 is LGHDT, CDR2 YNNKEL (reference sequence). The J segment lost 10 bases and the V segment lost 1 base, leaving 8 bases of the junction unmatched. This CDR3 has 14 amino acids.

This rearrangement joins TRBV15 to TRBJ2-7; possible D gene TRBD1, 5 bases. The germline V gene has CDR1 LNHNV and CDR2 YYDKDF (reference sequence). The V gene lost 0 bases and the J gene lost 3 bases, with 12 bases spanning the gap. CDR3 size: 15 residues. The CDR3 DNA follows: TGTGCCACCAGCAGAGAGGGGCTGAATTACTACGAGCAGTACTTC. Translation: CATSREGLNYYEQYF.

The V gene is TRBV5-1, the J gene TRBJ2-5; 8 bases line up with TRBD2. Germline assignment: CDR1 SGHRS and CDR2 YFSETQ. The CDR3 length is 16 residues. J lost 4 bases, V lost 4 bases, and 12 bases had no gene match. The CDR3 protein is CASSPEVAGGRETQYF. The CDR3 region has the DNA TGCGCCAGCAGCCCGGAGGTCGCGGGGGGCAGAGAGACCCAGTACTTC. Looking up the rest from reference TRBV5-1 and TRBJ2-5 gives the full variable domain: KAGVTQTPRYLIKTRGQQVTLSCSPISGHRSVSWYQQTPGQGLQFLFEYFSETQRNKGNFPGRFSGRQFSNSRSEMNVSTLELGDSALYLCASSPEVAGGRETQYFGPGTRLLVL.

The gene calls are TRBV7-8 and TRBJ1-1; no reliable D call. The germline V gene encodes CDR1 SGHVS and CDR2 FQNEAQ. This CDR3 comprises 15 residues. Trimming shortened V by 2 bases and J by 1 base, and 11 bases separated the two germline ends. The CDR3 DNA reads as TGTGCCAGCAGCTTACTGGCACAAAGGAACACTGAAGCTTTCTTT. Its translation is CASSLLAQRNTEAFF.

The rearrangement links TRBV9 to TRBJ2-2, with 9 bases fitting TRBD1. CDR3 length: 17 residues. Germline assignment: CDR1 SGDLS and CDR2 YYNGEE. V shed 3 bases, J shed 5 bases, and the junction held 11 bases outside the gene matches. The CDR3 nucleotides are TGTGCCAGCAGCGCGATACCCCACAGGGGGCGGACCGGGGAGCTGTTTTTT. Translation: CASSAIPHRGRTGELFF.

The rearrangement links TRBV15 to TRBJ2-5; TRBD1 aligns across 9 bases. Germline-derived CDR1 and CDR2 are LNHNV and YYDKDF (reference sequence). V dropped 2 bases and J dropped 6; count of bases not matched to a gene: 7. This CDR3 region has 15 residues. The CDR3 DNA reads TGTGCCACCAGCAGACCCGGGACAGGGAGTCAGACCCAGTACTTC. Translation gives CATSRPGTGSQTQYF.

The chain carries TRBV24-1 and TRBJ1-3; 10 bases line up with TRBD1. Germline trimming cut 3 bases from V and 5 bases from J; bases unmatched to any gene: 3. This CDR3 contains 15 residues. Germline V CDR1 and CDR2: KGHDR, SFDVKD. The CDR3 sequence: CATSDGTGERNTIYF. The CDR3 nucleotides read TGTGCCACCAGTGATGGGACAGGGGAGAGAAACACCATATATTTT.